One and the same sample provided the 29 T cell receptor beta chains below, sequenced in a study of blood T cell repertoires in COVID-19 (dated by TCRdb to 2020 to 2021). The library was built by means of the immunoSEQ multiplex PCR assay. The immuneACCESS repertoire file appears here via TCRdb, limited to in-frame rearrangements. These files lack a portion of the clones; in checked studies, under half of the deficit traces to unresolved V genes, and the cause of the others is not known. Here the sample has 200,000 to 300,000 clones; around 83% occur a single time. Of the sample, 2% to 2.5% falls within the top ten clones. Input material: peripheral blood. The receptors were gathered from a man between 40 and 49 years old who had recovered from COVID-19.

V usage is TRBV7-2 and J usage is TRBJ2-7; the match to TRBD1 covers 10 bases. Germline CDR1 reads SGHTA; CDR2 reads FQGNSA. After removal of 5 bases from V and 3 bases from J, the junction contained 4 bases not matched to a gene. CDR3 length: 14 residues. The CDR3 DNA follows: TGTGCCAGCAGCGCACGGACAGGGGGCTACGAGCAGTACTTC. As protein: CASSARTGGYEQYF.

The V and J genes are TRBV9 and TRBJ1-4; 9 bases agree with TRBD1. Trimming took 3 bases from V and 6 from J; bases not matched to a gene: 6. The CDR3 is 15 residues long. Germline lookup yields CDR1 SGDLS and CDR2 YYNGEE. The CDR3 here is CASSGGTGIDEKLFF. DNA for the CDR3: TGTGCCAGCAGCGGGGGGACAGGGATTGATGAAAAACTGTTTTTT.

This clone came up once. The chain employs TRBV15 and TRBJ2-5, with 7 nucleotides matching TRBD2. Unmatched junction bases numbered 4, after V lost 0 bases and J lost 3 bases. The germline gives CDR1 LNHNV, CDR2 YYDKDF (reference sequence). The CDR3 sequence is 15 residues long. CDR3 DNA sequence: TGTGCCACCAGCAGAGACCGGACTAGGAAAGAGACCCAGTACTTC. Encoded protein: CATSRDRTRKETQYF.

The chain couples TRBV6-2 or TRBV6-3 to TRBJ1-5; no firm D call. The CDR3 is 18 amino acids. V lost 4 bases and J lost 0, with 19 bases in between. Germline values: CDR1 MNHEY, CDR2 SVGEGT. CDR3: CASSWLRSRELSNQPQHF. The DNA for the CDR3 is TGTGCCAGCAGTTGGCTGAGGAGCCGGGAGCTTAGCAATCAGCCCCAGCATTTT.

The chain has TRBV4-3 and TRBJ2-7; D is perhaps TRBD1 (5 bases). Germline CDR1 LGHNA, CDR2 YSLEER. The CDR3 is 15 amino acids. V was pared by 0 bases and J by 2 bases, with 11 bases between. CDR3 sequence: CASSQEYLQAYEQYF. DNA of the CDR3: TGCGCCAGCAGCCAAGAGTACTTACAGGCCTACGAGCAGTACTTC.

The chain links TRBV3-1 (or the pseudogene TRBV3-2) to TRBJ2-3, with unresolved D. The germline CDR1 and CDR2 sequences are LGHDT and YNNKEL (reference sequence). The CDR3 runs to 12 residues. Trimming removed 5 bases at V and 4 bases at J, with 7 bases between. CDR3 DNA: TGTGCCAGCAGCGCGATGGCAGATACGCAGTATTTT. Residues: CASSAMADTQYF.

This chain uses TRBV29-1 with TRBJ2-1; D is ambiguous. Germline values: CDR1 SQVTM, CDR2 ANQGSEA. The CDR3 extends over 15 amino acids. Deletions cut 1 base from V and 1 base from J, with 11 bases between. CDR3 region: CSVEGGQISYNEQFF. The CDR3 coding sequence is TGCAGCGTTGAAGGCGGCCAGATATCCTACAATGAGCAGTTCTTC.

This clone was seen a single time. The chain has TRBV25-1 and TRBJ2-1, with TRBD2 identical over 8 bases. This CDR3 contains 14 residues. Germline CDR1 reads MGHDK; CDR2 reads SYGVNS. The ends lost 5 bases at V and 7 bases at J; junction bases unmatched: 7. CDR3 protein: CASSRREAWNEQFF. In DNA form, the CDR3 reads TGTGCCAGCAGTCGGCGGGAGGCATGGAATGAGCAGTTCTTC.

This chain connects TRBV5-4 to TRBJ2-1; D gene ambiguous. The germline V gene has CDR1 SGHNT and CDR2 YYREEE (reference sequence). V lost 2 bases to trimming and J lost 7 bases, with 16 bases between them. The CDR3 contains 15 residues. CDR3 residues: CASSFLSEVINEQFF. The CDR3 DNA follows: TGTGCCAGCAGCTTCTTAAGTGAGGTCATAAATGAGCAGTTCTTC.

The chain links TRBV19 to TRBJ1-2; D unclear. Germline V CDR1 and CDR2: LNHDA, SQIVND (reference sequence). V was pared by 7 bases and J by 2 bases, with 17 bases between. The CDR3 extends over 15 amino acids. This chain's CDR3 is CASIPGGNINYGYTF. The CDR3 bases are TGTGCCAGTATTCCAGGAGGGAACATCAACTATGGCTACACCTTC.

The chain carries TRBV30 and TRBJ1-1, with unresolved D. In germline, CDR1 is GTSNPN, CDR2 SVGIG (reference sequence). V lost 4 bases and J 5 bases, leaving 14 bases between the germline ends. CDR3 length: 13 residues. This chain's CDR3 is CAWTFSGVTEAFF. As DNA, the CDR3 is TGTGCCTGGACCTTCTCCGGAGTTACTGAAGCTTTCTTT. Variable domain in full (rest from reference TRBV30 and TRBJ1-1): SQTIHQWPATLVQPVGSPLSLECTVEGTSNPNLYWYRQAAGRGLQLLFYSVGIGQISSEVPQNLSASRPQDRQFILSSKKLLLSDSGFYLCAWTFSGVTEAFFGQGTRLTVV.

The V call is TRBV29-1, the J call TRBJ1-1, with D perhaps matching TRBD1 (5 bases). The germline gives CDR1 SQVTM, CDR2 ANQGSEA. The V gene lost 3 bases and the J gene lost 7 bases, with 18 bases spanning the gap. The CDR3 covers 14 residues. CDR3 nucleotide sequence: TGCAGCGTTGACACACTTGGTTTCAGGGATGAAGCTTTCTTT. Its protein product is CSVDTLGFRDEAFF.

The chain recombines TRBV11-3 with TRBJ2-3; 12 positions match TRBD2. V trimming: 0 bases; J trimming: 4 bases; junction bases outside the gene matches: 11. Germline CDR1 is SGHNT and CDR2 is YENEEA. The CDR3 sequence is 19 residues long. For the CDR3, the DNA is TGTGCCAGCAGCTTAGATCCCCCAATACTAGCGGGGGGTTCAGATACGCAGTATTTT. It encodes CASSLDPPILAGGSDTQYF. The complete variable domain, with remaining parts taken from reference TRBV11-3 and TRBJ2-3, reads EAGVVQSPRYKIIEKKQPVAFWCNPISGHNTLYWYLQNLGQGPELLIRYENEEAVDDSQLPKDRFSAERLKGVDSTLKIQPAELGDSAVYLCASSLDPPILAGGSDTQYFGPGTRLTVL.

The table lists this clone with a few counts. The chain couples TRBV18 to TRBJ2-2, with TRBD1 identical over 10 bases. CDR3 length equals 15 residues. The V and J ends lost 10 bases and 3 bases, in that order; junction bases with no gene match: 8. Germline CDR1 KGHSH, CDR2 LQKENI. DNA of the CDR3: TGTGCCACGGACGCGGGGACAGGGGACACCGGGGAGCTGTTTTTT. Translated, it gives CATDAGTGDTGELFF.

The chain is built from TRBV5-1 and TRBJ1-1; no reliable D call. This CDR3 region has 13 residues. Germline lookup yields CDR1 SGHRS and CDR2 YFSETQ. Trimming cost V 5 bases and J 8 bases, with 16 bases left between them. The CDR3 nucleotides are TGCGCCAGCAGGTGGGAGGGAGTATCCGAAGCTTTCTTT. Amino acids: CASRWEGVSEAFF.

Here the CDR3 reads CASSIGDRGNQPQHF. The CDR3 nucleotides read TGTGCCAGTAGTATTGGGGACAGGGGGAATCAGCCCCAGCATTTT. The rearrangement joins TRBV19 to TRBJ1-5, with 11 bases lining up with TRBD1. Germline CDR1 and CDR2: LNHDA and SQIVND (reference sequence). CDR3 length: 15 amino acids. The ends lost 3 bases at V and 4 bases at J; junction bases unmatched: 2.

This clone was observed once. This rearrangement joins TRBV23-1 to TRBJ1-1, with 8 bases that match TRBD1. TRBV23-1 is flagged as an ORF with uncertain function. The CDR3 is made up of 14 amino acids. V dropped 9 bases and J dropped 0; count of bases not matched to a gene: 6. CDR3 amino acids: CASRTGSVNTEAFF. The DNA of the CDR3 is TGCGCCAGTAGGACAGGGTCCGTGAACACTGAAGCTTTCTTT.

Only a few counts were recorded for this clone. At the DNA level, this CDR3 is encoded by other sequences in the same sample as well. The CDR3 DNA follows: TGTGCCAGCAGCTTGGGGGACAGGCGCAACACTGAAGCTTTCTTT. Translation: CASSLGDRRNTEAFF. This chain connects TRBV7-2 to TRBJ1-1; 8 nucleotides align to TRBD1. Germline V lookup: CDR1 SGHTA, CDR2 FQGNSA. The CDR3 is made up of 15 amino acids. Trimming removed 3 bases from V and 2 bases from J; junction bases left unmatched: 5.

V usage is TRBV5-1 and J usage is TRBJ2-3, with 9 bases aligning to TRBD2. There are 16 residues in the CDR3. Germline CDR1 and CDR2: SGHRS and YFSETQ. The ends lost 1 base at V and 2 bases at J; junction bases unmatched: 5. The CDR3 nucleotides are TGCGCCAGCAGCTTGTCTCAGCGGGGGGCCACAGATACGCAGTATTTT. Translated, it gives CASSLSQRGATDTQYF.

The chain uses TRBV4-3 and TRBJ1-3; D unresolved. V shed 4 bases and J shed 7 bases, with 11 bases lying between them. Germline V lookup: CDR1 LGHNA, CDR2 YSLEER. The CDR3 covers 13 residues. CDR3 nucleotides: TGCGCCAGCAGCCCACTCACCGGGAACACCATATATTTT. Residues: CASSPLTGNTIYF.

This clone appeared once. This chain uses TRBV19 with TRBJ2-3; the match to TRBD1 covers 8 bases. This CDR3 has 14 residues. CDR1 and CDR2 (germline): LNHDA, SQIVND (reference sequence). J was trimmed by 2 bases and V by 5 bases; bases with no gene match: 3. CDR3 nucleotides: TGTGCCAGTAGTGACAGGGGCTACACAGATACGCAGTATTTT. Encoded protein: CASSDRGYTDTQYF.

In DNA, the CDR3 is TGCGCCAGCAGCTGGGGGACAGCCATTGCTGGCTACACCTTC. It codes for CASSWGTAIAGYTF. The genes are TRBV5-1 and TRBJ1-2, with 7 nucleotides matching TRBD1. Germline values: CDR1 SGHRS, CDR2 YFSETQ. CDR3 size: 14 residues. V shed 3 bases, J shed 7 bases, and the junction held 9 bases outside the gene matches.

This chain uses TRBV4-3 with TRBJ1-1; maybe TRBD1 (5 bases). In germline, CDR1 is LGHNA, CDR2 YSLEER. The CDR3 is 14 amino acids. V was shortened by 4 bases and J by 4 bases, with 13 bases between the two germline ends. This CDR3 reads CASSPVPGVTEAFF. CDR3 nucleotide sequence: TGCGCCAGCAGCCCCGTCCCGGGGGTCACTGAAGCTTTCTTT.

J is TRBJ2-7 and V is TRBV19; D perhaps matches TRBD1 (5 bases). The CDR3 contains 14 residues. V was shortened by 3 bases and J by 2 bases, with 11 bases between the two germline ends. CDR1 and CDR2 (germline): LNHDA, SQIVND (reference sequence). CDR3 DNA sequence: TGTGCCAGTAGTATCGACAGAATCCCCTACGAGCAGTACTTC. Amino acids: CASSIDRIPYEQYF.

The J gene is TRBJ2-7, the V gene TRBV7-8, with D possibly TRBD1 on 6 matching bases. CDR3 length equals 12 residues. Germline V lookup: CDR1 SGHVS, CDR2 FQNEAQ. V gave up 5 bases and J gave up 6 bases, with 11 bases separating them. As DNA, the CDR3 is TGTGCCAGCAGCCAGTGGGGGCTCGAGCAGTACTTC. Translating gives CASSQWGLEQYF.

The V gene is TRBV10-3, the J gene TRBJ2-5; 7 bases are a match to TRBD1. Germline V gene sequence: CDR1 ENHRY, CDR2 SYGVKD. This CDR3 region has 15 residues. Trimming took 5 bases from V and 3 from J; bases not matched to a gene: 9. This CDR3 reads CAISPGTEREETQYF. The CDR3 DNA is TGTGCCATCAGTCCCGGGACAGAAAGAGAAGAGACCCAGTACTTC.

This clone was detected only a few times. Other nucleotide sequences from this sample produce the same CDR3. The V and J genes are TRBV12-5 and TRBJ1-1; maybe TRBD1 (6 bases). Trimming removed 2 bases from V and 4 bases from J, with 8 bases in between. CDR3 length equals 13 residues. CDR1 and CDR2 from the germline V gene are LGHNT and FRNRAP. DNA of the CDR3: TGTGCTAGTGGTTTGTCACAGGGCACTGAAGCTTTCTTT. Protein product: CASGLSQGTEAFF.

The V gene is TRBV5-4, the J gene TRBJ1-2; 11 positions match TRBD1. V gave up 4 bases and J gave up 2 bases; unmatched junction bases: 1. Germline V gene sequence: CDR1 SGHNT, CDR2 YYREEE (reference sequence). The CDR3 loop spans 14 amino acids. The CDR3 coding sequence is TGTGCCAGCAGCAGGGACAGGGGGAACTATGGCTACACCTTC. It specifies CASSRDRGNYGYTF.

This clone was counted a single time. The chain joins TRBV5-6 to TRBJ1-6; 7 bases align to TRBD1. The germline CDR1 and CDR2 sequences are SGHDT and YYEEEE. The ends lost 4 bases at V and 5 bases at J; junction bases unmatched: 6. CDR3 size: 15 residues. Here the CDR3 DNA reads TGTGCCAGCAGCCAACGACAGGGAAATAATTCACCCCTCCACTTT. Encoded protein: CASSQRQGNNSPLHF.